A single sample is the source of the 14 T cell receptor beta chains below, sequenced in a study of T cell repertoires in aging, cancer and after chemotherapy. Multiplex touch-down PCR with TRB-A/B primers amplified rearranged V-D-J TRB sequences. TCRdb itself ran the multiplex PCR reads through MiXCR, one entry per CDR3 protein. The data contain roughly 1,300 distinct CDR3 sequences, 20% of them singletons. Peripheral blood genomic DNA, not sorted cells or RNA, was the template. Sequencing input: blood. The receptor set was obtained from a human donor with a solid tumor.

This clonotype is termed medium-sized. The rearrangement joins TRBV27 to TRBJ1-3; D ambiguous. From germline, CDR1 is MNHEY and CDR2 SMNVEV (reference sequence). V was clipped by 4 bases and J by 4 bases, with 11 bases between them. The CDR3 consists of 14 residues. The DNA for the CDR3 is TGTGCCAGCAGTTCCCTAACGGGAGGAAACACCATATATTTT. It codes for CASSSLTGGNTIYF.

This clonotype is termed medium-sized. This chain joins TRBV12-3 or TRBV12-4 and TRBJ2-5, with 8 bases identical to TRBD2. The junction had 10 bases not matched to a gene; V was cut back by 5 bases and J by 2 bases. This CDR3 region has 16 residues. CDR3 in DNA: TGTGCCAGCAGTGGACCGACTAGCGAACTACAAGAGACCCAGTACTTC. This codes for CASSGPTSELQETQYF.

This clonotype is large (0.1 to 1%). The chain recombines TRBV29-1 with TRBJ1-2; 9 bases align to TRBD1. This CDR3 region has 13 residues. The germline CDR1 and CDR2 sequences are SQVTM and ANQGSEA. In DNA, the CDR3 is TGCAGTGTGACAGGGGGTGGAGTCGATGGCTACACCTTC. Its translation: CSVTGGGVDGYTF.

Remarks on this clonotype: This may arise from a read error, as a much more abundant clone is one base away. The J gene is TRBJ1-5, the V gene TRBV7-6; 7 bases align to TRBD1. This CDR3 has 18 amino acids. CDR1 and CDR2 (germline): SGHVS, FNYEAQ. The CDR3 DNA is TGTTCCAGCAGCTTAGGAGACAGGGTGGCCTATAGCAATCAGCCCCAGCATTTT. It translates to CSSSLGDRVAYSNQPQHF.

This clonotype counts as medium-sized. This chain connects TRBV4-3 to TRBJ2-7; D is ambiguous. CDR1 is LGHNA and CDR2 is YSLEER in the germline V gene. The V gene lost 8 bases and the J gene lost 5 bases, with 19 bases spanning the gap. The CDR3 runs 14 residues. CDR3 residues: CASSLSYVEDEQYF. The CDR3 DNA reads TGCGCCAGCTCCCTCAGTTACGTTGAAGACGAGCAGTACTTC.

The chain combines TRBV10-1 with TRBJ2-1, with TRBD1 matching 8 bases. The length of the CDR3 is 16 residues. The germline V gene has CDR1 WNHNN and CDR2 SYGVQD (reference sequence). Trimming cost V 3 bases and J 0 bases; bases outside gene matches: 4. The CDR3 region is CASSDVGTGSYNEQFF. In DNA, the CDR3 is TGCGCCAGCAGTGATGTGGGGACAGGCTCCTACAATGAGCAGTTCTTC.

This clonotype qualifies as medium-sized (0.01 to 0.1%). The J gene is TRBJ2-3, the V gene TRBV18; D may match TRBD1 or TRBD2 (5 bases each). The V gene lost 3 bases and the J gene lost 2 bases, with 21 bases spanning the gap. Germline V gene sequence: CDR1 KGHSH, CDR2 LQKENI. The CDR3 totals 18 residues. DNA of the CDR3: TGTGCCAGCTCACCCCTTCGCCGGGATTGGGGCCACACAGATACGCAGTATTTT. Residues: CASSPLRRDWGHTDTQYF.

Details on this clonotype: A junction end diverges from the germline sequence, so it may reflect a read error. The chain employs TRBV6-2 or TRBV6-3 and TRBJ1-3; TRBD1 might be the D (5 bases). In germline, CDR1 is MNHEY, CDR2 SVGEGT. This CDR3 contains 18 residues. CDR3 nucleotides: TGTGCCAGAAGTTACTCCAGGGAAAGACTAATATATGGAAAAAAAATATATTTT. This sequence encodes CARSYSRERLIYGKKIYF.

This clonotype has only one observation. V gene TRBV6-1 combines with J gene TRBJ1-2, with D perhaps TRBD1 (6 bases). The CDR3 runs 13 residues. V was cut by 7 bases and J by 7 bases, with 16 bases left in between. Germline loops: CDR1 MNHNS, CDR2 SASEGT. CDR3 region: CASKPEGGRGYTF. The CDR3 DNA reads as TGTGCCAGCAAACCGGAGGGGGGCCGTGGCTACACCTTC.

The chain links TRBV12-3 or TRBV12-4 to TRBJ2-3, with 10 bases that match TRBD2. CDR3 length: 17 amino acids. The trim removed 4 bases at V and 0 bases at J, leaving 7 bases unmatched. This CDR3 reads CASSSLLAGGSTDTQYF. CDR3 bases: TGTGCCAGCAGTTCGTTGTTAGCGGGGGGCAGCACAGATACGCAGTATTTT.

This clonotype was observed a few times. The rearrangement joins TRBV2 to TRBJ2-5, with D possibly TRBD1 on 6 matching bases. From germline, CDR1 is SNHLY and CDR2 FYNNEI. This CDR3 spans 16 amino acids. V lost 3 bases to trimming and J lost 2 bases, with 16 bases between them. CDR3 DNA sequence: TGTGCCAGCAGTGATCCCAGGGGTCATGTACAAGAGACCCAGTACTTC. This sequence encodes CASSDPRGHVQETQYF.

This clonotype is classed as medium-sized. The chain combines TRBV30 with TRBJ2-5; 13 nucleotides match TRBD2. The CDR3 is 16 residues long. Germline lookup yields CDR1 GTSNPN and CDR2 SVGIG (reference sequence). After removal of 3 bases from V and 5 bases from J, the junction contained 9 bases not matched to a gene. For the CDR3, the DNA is TGTGCCTGGAGCTGGACTAGCGGGGGCCCGCGGGAGACCCAGTACTTC. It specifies CAWSWTSGGPRETQYF.

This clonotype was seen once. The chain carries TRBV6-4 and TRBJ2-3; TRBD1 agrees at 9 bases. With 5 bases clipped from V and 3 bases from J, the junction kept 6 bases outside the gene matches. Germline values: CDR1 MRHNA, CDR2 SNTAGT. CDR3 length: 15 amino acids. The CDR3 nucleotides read TGTGCCAGCAGTACAGGGACAGGGCAAACAGATACGCAGTATTTT. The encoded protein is CASSTGTGQTDTQYF.

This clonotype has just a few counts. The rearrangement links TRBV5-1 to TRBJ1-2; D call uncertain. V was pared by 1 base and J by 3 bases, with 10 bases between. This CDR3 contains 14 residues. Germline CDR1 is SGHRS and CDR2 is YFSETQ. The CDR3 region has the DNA TGCGCCAGCAGCTTGCTAACAGCTGACTATGGCTACACCTTC. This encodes CASSLLTADYGYTF.